A selection of T cell receptor beta chains follows, all from one sample in a study of T cells in Graves' hyperthyroidism and ophthalmopathy. TCRdb used MiXCR to reprocess the multiplex PCR reads, holding one entry per CDR3 protein. The table records about 600,000 distinct CDR3 sequences, around 14% of them present only once. The sequenced sample was blood. The receptors here all came from a woman between 18 and 29 years old with Graves' ophthalmopathy. The CDR3 runs from the conserved cysteine through the conserved F or W. D genes are given only for firm matches.

D gene: TRBD2; V gene: TRBV3-1; J gene: TRBJ2-3; CDR3 protein: CASSQDLIGLAGSTDTQYF
D gene: NA; V gene: TRBV30; J gene: TRBJ2-3; CDR3 protein: CAWSAGRDTQYF
D gene: NA; V gene: TRBV20-1; J gene: TRBJ2-4; CDR3 protein: CSASSDSGAKNIQYF
D gene: NA; V gene: TRBV28; J gene: TRBJ1-1; CDR3 protein: CASSPGERTKAFF
D gene: NA; V gene: TRBV30; J gene: TRBJ2-1; CDR3 protein: CAWSVDSYNEQFF
D gene: NA; V gene: TRBV28; J gene: TRBJ1-2; CDR3 protein: CASSKVVYYGYTF
D gene: NA; V gene: TRBV28; J gene: TRBJ1-2; CDR3 protein: CASSLPGTLGSDGYTF
D gene: TRBD2; V gene: TRBV6-1; J gene: TRBJ2-1; CDR3 protein: CASRNGGDYNEQFF
D gene: TRBD1; V gene: TRBV28; J gene: TRBJ1-1; CDR3 protein: CASSRGDRVHTEAFF
D gene: NA; V gene: TRBV18; J gene: TRBJ2-7; CDR3 protein: CASSPRPGAQYF
D gene: NA; V gene: TRBV11-3; J gene: TRBJ2-7; CDR3 protein: CASSPRDFSSYEQYF
D gene: NA; V gene: TRBV11-3; J gene: TRBJ1-2; CDR3 protein: CASSPLRGQGHGYTF
D gene: NA; V gene: TRBV3-1; J gene: TRBJ2-2; CDR3 protein: CASSQVFGGTGELFF
D gene: NA; V gene: TRBV5-5; J gene: TRBJ2-2; CDR3 protein: CASSLFPEPTGELFF
D gene: NA; V gene: TRBV28; J gene: TRBJ2-5; CDR3 protein: CASMEGGIQETQYF
D gene: NA; V gene: TRBV6-2/TRBV6-3; J gene: TRBJ1-2; CDR3 protein: CAVIGENYGYTF
D gene: TRBD1; V gene: TRBV7-3; J gene: TRBJ1-1; CDR3 protein: CASSLTGTGLGVNTEAFF
D gene: NA; V gene: TRBV27; J gene: TRBJ1-2; CDR3 protein: CASSLSGITGLSVGYTF
D gene: NA; V gene: TRBV7-9; J gene: TRBJ2-7; CDR3 protein: CASSFGGYSYEQYF
D gene: NA; V gene: TRBV6-2/TRBV6-3; J gene: TRBJ1-4; CDR3 protein: CASSYEGQPNEKLFF
D gene: NA; V gene: TRBV24-1; J gene: TRBJ2-2; CDR3 protein: CATDAGGDTGELFF
D gene: NA; V gene: TRBV12-3/TRBV12-4; J gene: TRBJ1-6; CDR3 protein: CASSPPGRVSPLHF
D gene: NA; V gene: TRBV29-1; J gene: TRBJ2-1; CDR3 protein: CSVESLPNTYNEQFF
D gene: NA; V gene: TRBV6-1; J gene: TRBJ2-2; CDR3 protein: CASSPLGDTGELFF
D gene: TRBD2; V gene: TRBV24-1; J gene: TRBJ2-1; CDR3 protein: CATSDSGLAGINEQFF